Below, 32 T cell receptor beta chains from the same sample are listed, as sequenced in a study of blood T cells in healthy people across ages. Primed by a sample-barcoded 5' primer and a J-beta primer mix, a second PCR proceeded for about 6 to 11 cycles. TCRdb called the 5' RACE reads again in MiXCR, with one record for every CDR3 protein. The sample carries about 1.5 million distinct CDR3 sequences, under 55% recorded once. The sequenced sample consisted of blood. These receptor sequences come from a woman aged 18-29 years in good health.

This clonotype occurred a few times. The gene calls are TRBV7-2 and TRBJ2-3; 8 bases match TRBD2. The CDR3 contains 18 residues. CDR1 and CDR2 from the germline V gene are SGHTA and FQGNSA. V shed 5 bases and J 3 bases; nucleotides not matched to a gene: 16. The chain's CDR3 is CASSGSATSAKKTDTQYF. The CDR3, as DNA: TGTGCCAGCAGCGGCTCCGCGACTAGCGCCAAAAAGACAGATACGCAGTATTTT.

This clonotype appeared a few times. V gene TRBV15 combines with J gene TRBJ1-2, with TRBD1 matching 7 bases. With 0 bases clipped from V and 4 bases from J, the junction kept 5 bases outside the gene matches. Germline CDR1 is LNHNV and CDR2 is YYDKDF (reference sequence). The CDR3 loop spans 15 amino acids. The CDR3 sequence is CATSRDRAGGYGYTF. The CDR3 DNA reads TGTGCCACCAGCAGAGATCGGGCAGGGGGCTATGGCTACACCTTC.

The chain couples TRBV9 to TRBJ2-3; tentatively, D is TRBD1 or TRBD2 (5 bases each). The CDR3 length is 16 residues. Germline V lookup: CDR1 SGDLS, CDR2 YYNGEE. Trimming took off 5 bases at V and 2 bases at J, with 18 bases between the two ends. The CDR3 protein is CASSTGTADTTDTQYF. The CDR3, as DNA: TGTGCCAGCAGTACCGGGACGGCCGACACCACAGATACGCAGTATTTT.

The rearrangement uses TRBV27 and TRBJ2-7, with D perhaps matching TRBD1 or TRBD2 (5 bases each). The germline gives CDR1 MNHEY, CDR2 SMNVEV (reference sequence). The length of the CDR3 is 14 residues. V shed 5 bases and J shed 7 bases, with 18 bases lying between them. The DNA of the CDR3 is TGTGCCAGCAGTCTTGGGGGTCCCCTAGGGGAGCAGTACTTC. The encoded protein is CASSLGGPLGEQYF.

The rearrangement joins TRBV30 to TRBJ2-4, with D tentatively TRBD1 (5 bases). From germline, CDR1 is GTSNPN and CDR2 SVGIG (reference sequence). With 0 bases removed from V and 2 bases from J, the gap between germline ends came to 17 bases. This CDR3 region has 17 residues. The DNA of the CDR3 is TGTGCCTGGAGTGTAAGGCGGTGGGGCGCGACCAAAAACATTCAGTACTTC. This sequence encodes CAWSVRRWGATKNIQYF.

This clonotype has a handful of counts. CDR3 in amino acids: CASSWTGLTEAFF. CDR3 bases: TGTGCCAGCAGTTGGACAGGGTTAACTGAAGCTTTCTTT. This chain links TRBV7-2 with TRBJ1-1, with TRBD1 matching over 8 bases. The junction had 5 bases not matched to a gene; V was cut back by 6 bases and J by 5 bases. Germline loops: CDR1 SGHTA, CDR2 FQGNSA. The CDR3 consists of 13 residues.

Notes on this clonotype: Given a much more abundant clone one base away, this may be a read error. The rearrangement uses TRBV7-7 and TRBJ2-5, with D perhaps TRBD1 (5 bases). CDR3 length: 15 amino acids. Germline V CDR1 and CDR2: SSHAT, FNYEAQ (reference sequence). The CDR3: CASSCESGFAETQYF. For the CDR3, the DNA is TGTGCTAGCAGCTGTGAATCAGGGTTTGCAGAGACCCAGTACTTC. Looking up the rest from reference TRBV7-7 and TRBJ2-5 gives the full variable domain: GAGVSQSPRYKVTKRGQDVTLRCDPISSHATLYWYQQALGQGPEFLTYFNYEAQPDKSGLPSDRFSAERPEGSISTLTIQRTEQRDSAMYRCASSCESGFAETQYFGPGTRLLVL.

V gene TRBV30 combines with J gene TRBJ2-2; tentative D call: TRBD2 (6 bases). The CDR3 runs 13 residues. CDR1 is GTSNPN, CDR2 SVGIG, per germline (reference sequence). Trimming took off 3 bases at V and 4 bases at J, with 9 bases between the two ends. The CDR3 bases are TGTGCCTGGAGCGGGGACTTCACCGGGGAGCTGTTTTTT. Translated, it gives CAWSGDFTGELFF. Based on the CDR3 plus reference TRBV30 and TRBJ2-2, the full variable domain is SQTIHQWPATLVQPVGSPLSLECTVEGTSNPNLYWYRQAAGRGLQLLFYSVGIGQISSEVPQNLSASRPQDRQFILSSKKLLLSDSGFYLCAWSGDFTGELFFGEGSRLTVL.

The V gene is TRBV4-1, the J gene TRBJ1-6; 9 bases match TRBD1. V trimming: 0 bases; J trimming: 2 bases; junction bases outside the gene matches: 2. The CDR3 has 17 residues. The V gene's germline CDR1 is MGHRA and CDR2 YSYEKL. This CDR3 reads CASSQDDRGTYNSPLHF. The CDR3 DNA sequence: TGCGCCAGCAGCCAAGATGACAGGGGGACCTATAATTCACCCCTCCACTTT.

In its sample, this clonotype was seen a few times. The chain uses TRBV4-1 and TRBJ2-7; TRBD1 is a possible D gene (6 bases). The length of the CDR3 is 15 residues. Germline-derived CDR1 and CDR2 are MGHRA and YSYEKL. Trimming shortened V by 4 bases and J by 7 bases, and 20 bases separated the two germline ends. In DNA form, the CDR3 reads TGCGCCAGCAGCCGAAACACAGGGCCATACAATGAGCAGTACTTC. It is translated as CASSRNTGPYNEQYF.

This clonotype was recorded many times. The J gene is TRBJ2-1, the V gene TRBV6-2 or TRBV6-3; D uncertain. CDR3 length: 15 amino acids. Germline V lookup: CDR1 MNHEY, CDR2 SVGEGT. With 7 bases removed from V and 8 bases from J, the gap between germline ends came to 21 bases. The CDR3 is CASNTLKARSDEQFF. The CDR3 DNA is TGTGCCAGCAATACCTTAAAGGCAAGATCGGATGAGCAGTTCTTC.

The chain combines TRBV7-2 with TRBJ2-5; TRBD1 agrees at 8 bases. The CDR3 is 15 amino acids. Germline CDR1 is SGHTA and CDR2 is FQGNSA. V lost 5 bases to trimming and J lost 5 bases; unmatched junction nucleotides: 10. The CDR3 sequence is CASSRPAGGVETQYF. In nucleotides, the CDR3 is TGTGCCAGCAGCAGACCCGCAGGGGGCGTCGAGACCCAGTACTTC. The full variable domain, with the rest looked up from reference TRBV7-2 and TRBJ2-5, is GAGVSQSPSNKVTEKGKDVELRCDPISGHTALYWYRQSLGQGLEFLIYFQGNSAPDKSGLPSDRFSAERTGGSVSTLTIQRTQQEDSAVYLCASSRPAGGVETQYFGPGTRLLVL.

This clonotype was recorded at least ten times. The chain carries TRBV11-2 and TRBJ2-7; 7 nucleotides align to TRBD1. The junction had 3 bases not matched to a gene; V was cut back by 4 bases and J by 0 bases. Germline loops: CDR1 SGHAT, CDR2 FQNNGV. There are 14 residues in the CDR3. CDR3: CASSYRQGSYEQYF. DNA of the CDR3: TGTGCCAGCAGCTATCGACAGGGCTCCTACGAGCAGTACTTC.

The chain is built from TRBV5-6 and TRBJ2-1; D could derive from TRBD1 or TRBD2 (5 bases each). Germline CDR1 is SGHDT and CDR2 is YYEEEE. The V end lost 2 bases, the J end lost 2 bases, and 14 bases lay between the germline ends. CDR3 length: 16 amino acids. In nucleotides, the CDR3 is TGTGCCAGCAGCTTAAATCGGGACGGCGCCTACAATGAGCAGTTCTTC. Protein: CASSLNRDGAYNEQFF.

This clonotype has a handful of counts. The genes are TRBV10-3 and TRBJ2-3; D is perhaps TRBD1 (5 bases). The CDR3 contains 13 residues. Germline values: CDR1 ENHRY, CDR2 SYGVKD. V gave up 5 bases and J gave up 4 bases, with 10 bases separating them. The CDR3 here is CAISKTVADTQYF. The CDR3 coding sequence is TGTGCCATCAGTAAGACAGTCGCAGATACGCAGTATTTT.

The rearrangement uses TRBV20-1 and TRBJ2-3; 8 bases are a match to TRBD1. The CDR3 runs 15 residues. Germline CDR1 and CDR2: DFQATT and SNEGSKA (reference sequence). J gave up 4 bases and V 2 bases, and 8 bases lay outside the gene matches. The CDR3 protein is CSARRTGRLADTQYF. For the CDR3, the DNA is TGCAGTGCTAGAAGGACAGGGAGATTGGCAGATACGCAGTATTTT.

The V and J genes are TRBV28 and TRBJ2-3; D is possibly TRBD1 or TRBD2 (5 bases each). Deletions cut 4 bases from V and 3 bases from J, with 14 bases between. The CDR3 has 15 amino acids. Germline CDR1 MDHEN, CDR2 SYDVKM. The CDR3 protein is CASSSGLGETDTQYF. The DNA of the CDR3 is TGTGCCAGCAGTTCGGGGTTAGGGGAGACAGATACGCAGTATTTT.

V usage is TRBV4-3 and J usage is TRBJ1-6; D possibly corresponds to TRBD1 (5 bases). Per germline, CDR1 LGHNA and CDR2 YSLEER. The CDR3 runs to 15 residues. Trimming left V 1 base short and J 11 bases short, with 15 bases between. This CDR3 reads CASSQVPQFRAPLHF. As DNA, the CDR3 is TGCGCCAGCAGCCAAGTTCCCCAATTCAGGGCACCCCTCCACTTT.

This clonotype was found many times. The genes are TRBV5-1 and TRBJ2-7; 7 positions match TRBD2. This CDR3 is built from 13 residues. The V segment lost 2 bases and the J segment 3 bases; nucleotides outside the gene matches: 2. The germline V gene encodes CDR1 SGHRS and CDR2 YFSETQ. The CDR3 reads CASSLTSVYEQYF. CDR3 nucleotides: TGCGCCAGCAGCTTAACTAGCGTCTACGAGCAGTACTTC.

In regard to this clonotype: The junction differs from germline at one of its ends, possibly a read error. The chain combines TRBV7-6 with TRBJ2-5; TRBD1 aligns across 10 bases. CDR1 SGHVS and CDR2 FNYEAQ come from the germline V gene. The CDR3 loop spans 16 amino acids. The CDR3 region has the DNA TGTACCAGCAGCCTTTTAGGGGGACAGGGGAAGGAGACCCAGTACTTC. It is translated as CTSSLLGGQGKETQYF.

The CDR3 DNA reads TGCGCCAGCAGCCAAGGCGCGACGGAATTTTCCACAGATACGCAGTATTTT. Protein sequence: CASSQGATEFSTDTQYF. This chain joins TRBV4-3 and TRBJ2-3, with unresolved D. The germline CDR1 and CDR2 sequences are LGHNA and YSLEER. V was clipped by 1 base and J by 2 bases, with 16 bases between them. CDR3 length: 17 residues.

This clonotype was seen a few times. J is TRBJ2-7 and V is TRBV4-3; D gene ambiguous. Trimming pared 0 bases from V and 0 bases from J, leaving 18 bases between. Germline CDR1 is LGHNA and CDR2 is YSLEER. The CDR3 totals 18 residues. CDR3 sequence (DNA): TGCGCCAGCAGCCAAGATTTTCCGGTTTGGACCAGCTCCTACGAGCAGTACTTC. This sequence encodes CASSQDFPVWTSSYEQYF.

V is TRBV20-1 and J is TRBJ2-5; 11 bases line up with TRBD1. The V gene's germline CDR1 is DFQATT and CDR2 SNEGSKA (reference sequence). There are 14 residues in the CDR3. V dropped 5 bases and J dropped 11; count of bases not matched to a gene: 13. The CDR3 region has the DNA TGCAGTGCTTCCTTCGGACAGGGGGCCAAAGAGCAGTACTTC. It codes for CSASFGQGAKEQYF.

The chain couples TRBV3-1 to TRBJ2-3; 12 positions agree with TRBD2. Trimming cost V 1 base and J 6 bases; bases outside gene matches: 8. This CDR3 spans 17 amino acids. CDR1 and CDR2 (germline): LGHDT, YNNKEL (reference sequence). The CDR3 spells CASSQVSGTSGRDTQYF. In DNA form, the CDR3 reads TGTGCCAGCAGCCAAGTTTCCGGAACTAGCGGGAGGGATACGCAGTATTTT.

The chain uses TRBV5-6 and TRBJ2-7; D is uncertain. Germline CDR1 reads SGHDT; CDR2 reads YYEEEE. The CDR3 has 14 residues. Trimming took off 1 base at V and 6 bases at J, with 14 bases between the two ends. The CDR3 loop is CASSLRTSSLEQYF. The CDR3 nucleotides read TGTGCCAGCAGCTTGAGGACCTCAAGTCTCGAGCAGTACTTC. Variable domain in full (rest from reference TRBV5-6 and TRBJ2-7): DAGVTQSPTHLIKTRGQQVTLRCSPKSGHDTVSWYQQALGQGPQFIFQYYEEEERQRGNFPDRFSGHQFPNYSSELNVNALLLGDSALYLCASSLRTSSLEQYFGPGTRLTVT.

The CDR3 reads CSASDQGQGNTIYF. For the CDR3, the DNA is TGCAGTGCTAGTGACCAGGGCCAGGGAAACACCATATATTTT. V is TRBV20-1 and J is TRBJ1-3; perhaps TRBD1 as D (5 bases). CDR1 is DFQATT, CDR2 SNEGSKA, per germline (reference sequence). V dropped 3 bases and J dropped 4 bases, with 13 bases sitting between them. This CDR3 is 14 amino acids long.

The chain joins TRBV7-8 to TRBJ1-5, with a weak D call TRBD1 (5 bases). Germline assignment: CDR1 SGHVS and CDR2 FQNEAQ. The CDR3 consists of 15 residues. Trimming cost V 7 bases and J 1 base, with 14 bases left between them. CDR3 in amino acids: CASKITRDSNQPQHF. The CDR3 nucleotides read TGTGCCAGCAAAATAACCAGGGACAGCAATCAGCCCCAGCATTTT.

The chain recombines TRBV19 with TRBJ1-5; 7 bases fit TRBD1. V shed 5 bases, J shed 5 bases, and the junction held 3 bases outside the gene matches. The CDR3 has 13 amino acids. Germline CDR1 and CDR2: LNHDA and SQIVND (reference sequence). CDR3 sequence reads: CASSWQGDQPQHF. CDR3 sequence (DNA): TGTGCCAGTAGTTGGCAGGGGGATCAGCCCCAGCATTTT.

This chain joins TRBV7-9 and TRBJ2-1, with 7 nucleotides matching TRBD2. Losses at the gene ends were 5 bases for V and 8 bases for J; bases not matched to a gene: 12. Germline V CDR1 and CDR2: SEHNR, FQNEAQ (reference sequence). The CDR3 runs 15 residues. The CDR3 protein is CASSPRIAGSYEQFF. For the CDR3, the DNA is TGTGCCAGCAGCCCAAGGATAGCGGGCTCGTATGAGCAGTTCTTC.

This clonotype appeared a few times. The rearrangement joins TRBV15 to TRBJ2-5; TRBD2 agrees at 8 bases. The CDR3 covers 19 residues. Trimming removed 0 bases from V and 3 bases from J; junction bases left unmatched: 15. The germline V gene encodes CDR1 LNHNV and CDR2 YYDKDF (reference sequence). This CDR3 reads CATSRDWLFNPGLEETQYF. CDR3 nucleotide sequence: TGTGCCACCAGCAGAGATTGGCTCTTTAATCCGGGACTAGAAGAGACCCAGTACTTC.

V usage is TRBV25-1 and J usage is TRBJ1-5, with a tentative D call TRBD1 (6 bases). CDR1 is MGHDK and CDR2 is SYGVNS in the germline V gene. The ends were cut back, 5 bases at V and 4 bases at J, with 12 bases in the middle. The CDR3 is 14 amino acids. The CDR3 region has the DNA TGTGCCAGCAGTAAAACAGGGCCGAATCAGCCCCAGCATTTT. Protein: CASSKTGPNQPQHF.

The J gene is TRBJ2-6, the V gene TRBV27; D call uncertain. Germline V gene sequence: CDR1 MNHEY, CDR2 SMNVEV (reference sequence). The CDR3 loop spans 15 amino acids. The ends were cut back, 3 bases at V and 0 bases at J, with 6 bases in the middle. The CDR3 reads CASSFMDSGANVLTF. The CDR3 DNA reads TGTGCCAGCAGTTTTATGGACTCTGGGGCCAACGTCCTGACTTTC.